Below are 27 T cell receptor beta chains sequenced from a single sample in a study of T cell repertoires in cytomegalovirus infection. These TCRs are of unknown antigen specificity. TCRdb reprocessed the reads with MiXCR, giving one entry per CDR3 protein. The sample shows about 310,000 distinct CDR3 sequences, roughly 25% of them seen only once. Sequences were derived from cultured PBMCs, sampled from culture after CMV antigen stimulation. These receptors all come from a human donor in good health (CMV status not recorded). Some clones in this sample may be carry-over from other donors' samples.

The chain recombines TRBV12-3 or TRBV12-4 with TRBJ1-4; 9 bases agree with TRBD1. The CDR3 consists of 13 residues. V was clipped by 3 bases and J by 13 bases; unmatched bases: 6. The CDR3, as DNA: TGTGCCAGCAGTTTCGAGGACAGGGGAAGACTGTTTTTT. This sequence encodes CASSFEDRGRLFF.

V and J are TRBV12-3 or TRBV12-4 and TRBJ1-1; TRBD1 is a possible D gene (6 bases). This CDR3 comprises 14 residues. V lost 7 bases to trimming and J lost 6 bases, with 18 bases between them. In DNA form, the CDR3 reads TGTGCCAGCACAAGACAGGCCCGCAACCCTGAAGCTTTCTTT. Protein: CASTRQARNPEAFF.

This sequence joins TRBV6-8 and TRBJ1-4; no firm D call. The CDR3 is 14 residues long. The germline CDR1 and CDR2 sequences are MNHGY and SAAAGT. The germline V and J ends were trimmed by 0 bases and 4 bases, with 6 bases remaining between them. CDR3 nucleotide sequence: TGTGCCAGCAGTTACTCGTCGGGTAATGAAAAACTGTTTTTT. The encoded protein is CASSYSSGNEKLFF.

The chain combines TRBV12-3 or TRBV12-4 with TRBJ2-1; 7 bases align to TRBD2. The V segment lost 2 bases and the J segment 7 bases; nucleotides outside the gene matches: 8. The CDR3 is 15 amino acids. The CDR3 loop is CASSLSLAVVNEQFF. The CDR3 DNA reads TGTGCCAGCAGTTTAAGTCTAGCGGTAGTTAATGAGCAGTTCTTC.

This clonotype turned up a few times. The chain joins TRBV7-9 to TRBJ2-5, with 15 bases lining up with TRBD2. The CDR3 extends over 13 amino acids. Germline values: CDR1 SEHNR, CDR2 FQNEAQ (reference sequence). The junction had 2 bases not matched to a gene; V was cut back by 11 bases and J by 4 bases. The CDR3 reads CAGGLAGGETQYF. DNA of the CDR3: TGTGCCGGGGGACTAGCGGGAGGAGAGACCCAGTACTTC.

This clonotype came up a few times. The CDR3 here is CASMARTKNVGELFF. The DNA of the CDR3 is TGTGCCAGTATGGCGAGGACAAAGAACGTCGGGGAGCTGTTTTTT. The chain carries TRBV19 and TRBJ2-2, with D possibly TRBD1 on 5 matching bases. V dropped 7 bases and J dropped 7 bases, with 19 bases sitting between them. The CDR3 is 15 amino acids. Germline V CDR1 and CDR2: LNHDA, SQIVND (reference sequence).

The chain has TRBV5-1 and TRBJ1-1; TRBD1 might be the D (6 bases). From germline, CDR1 is SGHRS and CDR2 YFSETQ. The ends were cut back, 4 bases at V and 2 bases at J, with 24 bases in the middle. The CDR3 is 18 amino acids. The CDR3 here is CASSPYYPDPGANTEAFF. The CDR3 DNA sequence: TGCGCCAGCAGCCCCTACTACCCCGACCCGGGGGCAAACACTGAAGCTTTCTTT.

V and J are TRBV7-9 and TRBJ2-5; D might be TRBD1 or TRBD2, each matching 5 bases. The germline V and J ends were trimmed by 2 bases and 3 bases, with 10 bases remaining between them. Germline V lookup: CDR1 SEHNR, CDR2 FQNEAQ (reference sequence). CDR3 length: 14 amino acids. The CDR3 DNA reads as TGTGCCAGCAGCTTAATCGGGGCCAAAGAGACCCAGTACTTC. Translating it yields CASSLIGAKETQYF.

The chain combines TRBV20-1 with TRBJ1-6; D is unresolved. The germline V and J ends were trimmed by 0 bases and 7 bases, with 13 bases remaining between them. There are 15 residues in the CDR3. Germline CDR1 reads DFQATT; CDR2 reads SNEGSKA (reference sequence). As DNA, the CDR3 is TGCAGTGCTAGAGATTTAATGGGGAACAATTCACCCCTCCACTTT. Translation: CSARDLMGNNSPLHF.

The CDR3 DNA is TGCGCCAGCAGCGACAGACGGATGAACACTGAAGCTTTCTTT. It codes for CASSDRRMNTEAFF. The rearrangement links TRBV5-1 to TRBJ1-1; D perhaps matches TRBD1 (5 bases). Looked up from germline, CDR1 is SGHRS and CDR2 is YFSETQ. V was trimmed by 4 bases and J by 0 bases, leaving 10 bases between them. This CDR3 region has 14 residues.

The chain has TRBV5-4 and TRBJ2-5; perhaps TRBD1 as D (5 bases). Deletions cut 3 bases from V and 13 bases from J, with 22 bases between. The CDR3 totals 14 residues. Germline V CDR1 and CDR2: SGHNT, YYREEE (reference sequence). CDR3: CASSSTGRPSPTYF. CDR3 sequence (DNA): TGTGCCAGCAGCTCTACAGGAAGACCCTCACCGACGTACTTC.

The rearrangement links TRBV4-1 to TRBJ2-6, with TRBD2 as a possible D gene (6 bases). The ends were cut back, 2 bases at V and 3 bases at J, with 11 bases in the middle. The length of the CDR3 is 16 residues. CDR1 and CDR2 (germline): MGHRA, YSYEKL. CDR3 DNA sequence: TGCGCCAGCAGCCAACCCCGGGAGAATGGGGCCAACGTCCTGACTTTC. This encodes CASSQPRENGANVLTF.

This sequence joins TRBV7-2 and TRBJ1-1; 10 bases fit TRBD1. Germline values: CDR1 SGHTA, CDR2 FQGNSA. V was pared by 5 bases and J by 3 bases, with 6 bases of the junction left unmatched. The CDR3 has 15 residues. CDR3: CASSPRTGGYTEAFF. The CDR3 bases are TGTGCCAGCAGCCCGAGGACAGGGGGTTACACTGAAGCTTTCTTT.

This clonotype was counted a few times. V and J are TRBV11-3 and TRBJ2-1; 7 bases map to TRBD2. V was pared by 5 bases and J by 5 bases, with 12 bases of the junction left unmatched. This CDR3 is 16 amino acids long. Germline V gives CDR1 SGHNT, CDR2 YENEEA. The CDR3 nucleotides are TGTGCCAGCAGCGCCGGCGGACTAGGGGACCACAATGAGCAGTTCTTC. It specifies CASSAGGLGDHNEQFF.

Points on this clonotype: Given a much more abundant clone one base away, this may be a read error. This chain uses TRBV7-9 with TRBJ2-7; D gene ambiguous. The CDR3 spans 15 residues. Germline CDR1 and CDR2: SEHNR and FQNEAQ (reference sequence). In nucleotides, the CDR3 is TGTGCCGGCAGCGTTTACTCGGGCCCACCGGAAGAGCAGTACTTC. It translates to CAGSVYSGPPEEQYF.

The table lists this clonotype with many counts. The chain is built from TRBV12-3 or TRBV12-4 and TRBJ1-1, with a weak D call TRBD1 (5 bases). This CDR3 contains 15 residues. V shed 3 bases and J shed 4 bases, with 15 bases lying between them. The CDR3 loop reads CASSFTRGGGTEAFF. The CDR3 DNA is TGTGCCAGCAGTTTTACGAGGGGCGGGGGCACTGAAGCTTTCTTT.

The chain has TRBV7-6 and TRBJ2-7; 7 nucleotides line up with TRBD1. J lost 2 bases, V lost 5 bases, and 3 bases had no gene match. Per germline, CDR1 SGHVS and CDR2 FNYEAQ. This CDR3 has 13 amino acids. CDR3 coding DNA: TGTGCCAGCAGCGCCGGGACAGCCTACGAGCAGTACTTC. Encoded protein: CASSAGTAYEQYF.

This clonotype was detected ten times or more. The chain carries TRBV7-3 and TRBJ2-1; possible D gene TRBD2, 5 bases. Trimming shortened V by 5 bases and J by 0 bases, and 14 bases separated the two germline ends. Germline V lookup: CDR1 SGHTA, CDR2 FQGTGA. The CDR3 has 16 amino acids. The CDR3 loop reads CASSPHEGSSYNEQFF. DNA of the CDR3: TGTGCCAGCAGCCCCCATGAGGGAAGCTCCTACAATGAGCAGTTCTTC.

The chain's CDR3 is CASIELAGSGPGELFF. CDR3 nucleotides: TGTGCCAGCATAGAACTAGCGGGAAGTGGTCCCGGGGAGCTGTTTTTT. The genes are TRBV12-3 or TRBV12-4 and TRBJ2-2, with 10 bases that match TRBD2. Trimming at V came to 7 bases and at J to 6 bases, leaving 11 bases not matched to a gene. CDR3 length: 16 amino acids.

In this sample, this clonotype turned up a few times. This rearrangement joins TRBV7-2 to TRBJ1-5; the D is unclear. The CDR3 consists of 15 residues. CDR1 is SGHTA and CDR2 is FQGNSA in the germline V gene. V was clipped by 1 base and J by 3 bases, with 10 bases between them. CDR3 sequence reads: CASSLGGQNNQPQHF. For the CDR3, the DNA is TGTGCCAGCAGCTTAGGAGGTCAGAACAATCAGCCCCAGCATTTT.

The chain couples TRBV6-7 to TRBJ2-1, with 7 bases that match TRBD2. TRBV6-7 is labeled an ORF, and its function is uncertain. The CDR3 extends over 16 amino acids. Unmatched junction bases numbered 4, after V lost 2 bases and J lost 0 bases. CDR3 sequence (DNA): TGTGCCAGCAGTTACCCTAGCGGAAGCTCCTACAATGAGCAGTTCTTC. Its protein is CASSYPSGSSYNEQFF.

The sample holds a few counts of this clonotype. The chain couples TRBV12-3 or TRBV12-4 to TRBJ2-5; D gene unclear. V was clipped by 7 bases and J by 7 bases, with 16 bases between them. The length of the CDR3 is 13 residues. The CDR3 nucleotides read TGTGCCAGCACCTCTACCGCGGTCGGGACCCAGTACTTC. Protein product: CASTSTAVGTQYF.

There are many counts of this clonotype. V is TRBV15 and J is TRBJ1-3; D unresolved. There are 15 residues in the CDR3. Trimming shortened V by 0 bases and J by 2 bases, and 8 bases separated the two germline ends. Germline CDR1 LNHNV, CDR2 YYDKDF (reference sequence). The CDR3 is CATSRDPGAGNTIYF. The DNA of the CDR3 is TGTGCCACCAGCAGAGATCCAGGCGCTGGAAACACCATATATTTT. Looking up the rest from reference TRBV15 and TRBJ1-3 gives the full variable domain: DAMVIQNPRYQVTQFGKPVTLSCSQTLNHNVMYWYQQKSSQAPKLLFHYYDKDFNNEADTPDNFQSRRPNTSFCFLDIRSPGLGDTAMYLCATSRDPGAGNTIYFGEGSWLTVV.

Comment on this clonotype: Relative to the germline gene, one junction end is altered; a read error may explain this. V gene TRBV13 combines with J gene TRBJ2-7; TRBD1 matches 7 bases. Germline V gene data show CDR1 as PRHDT and CDR2 as FYEKMQ (reference sequence). This CDR3 spans 14 amino acids. In nucleotides, the CDR3 is TGTGCCAGCAGCGTGACAGGGCCCTCCCACGAGCAGTACTTC. Translated, it gives CASSVTGPSHEQYF.

This clonotype has just one count. The rearrangement joins TRBV6-8 to TRBJ2-1; TRBD2 aligns across 14 bases. Germline CDR1 is MNHGY and CDR2 is SAAAGT. With 2 bases clipped from V and 7 bases from J, the junction kept 7 bases outside the gene matches. The CDR3 contains 17 residues. CDR3 DNA: TGTGCCAGCAGTTACGTTACCGGGACTAGCGGGAGTAATGAGCAGTTCTTC. Translating gives CASSYVTGTSGSNEQFF.

The chain uses TRBV4-3 and TRBJ1-2; 11 positions match TRBD1. This CDR3 has 14 residues. Germline values: CDR1 LGHNA, CDR2 YSLEER. J lost 5 bases, V lost 3 bases, and 2 bases had no gene match. CDR3 DNA sequence: TGCGCCAGCAGCCACGGGACAGGGGGATATGGCTACACCTTC. It is translated as CASSHGTGGYGYTF.

The genes are TRBV20-1 and TRBJ2-3; 10 bases are shared with TRBD2. Germline V gene lookup returns CDR1 DFQATT and CDR2 SNEGSKA (reference sequence). The CDR3 length is 14 residues. The trim removed 8 bases at V and 4 bases at J, leaving 9 bases unmatched. This chain's CDR3 is CSPRLAGRPDTQYF. CDR3 nucleotides: TGCAGTCCCCGACTAGCGGGTCGGCCAGATACGCAGTATTTT.